The clone carrying this T cell receptor beta chain has more than one count but fewer than ten. Its antigen is currently unknown. The treatment: 15 to 20 received Ad26.COV2.S at low or high dose, single or two shots; several received placebo; per-sample allocation not given. At day 63 after the first vaccine or placebo injection, samples were drawn. Whoever gave the sample was an adult aged 18-55 years in Boston. The sample originates from a study of Ad26.COV2.S vaccination and SARS-CoV-2 variants. Study summary: The vaccine Ad26.COV2.S was put into the muscle once, or twice with 56 days between.

General study results and limits: Ad26.COV2.S recipients had broader spike-specific TCRs (P = 0.0014).

V was shortened by 9 bases and J by 0 bases, with 18 bases between the two germline ends. There are 16 residues in the CDR3. CDR1 is SNHLY and CDR2 is FYNNEI in the germline V gene. The assay was immunoSEQ multiplex PCR, and TCRdb's table has in-frame clones only and misses some. The sample has about 680,000 clones, roughly nine tenths seen once; the top ten hold about 1.5%. The chain uses TRBV2 and TRBJ2-1; either TRBD1 or TRBD2 may fit D (6 bases each). This TCR was recovered from a person between 18 and 60 years old who received the Ad26.COV2.S COVID-19 vaccine or a placebo. The source was peripheral blood, collected in a trial of Ad26.COV2.S vaccine versus placebo. Written as DNA, the CDR3 is TGTGCCAGGAGGGGTAGAGGGGGGAGCTCCTACAATGAGCAGTTCTTC. Amino acids: CARRGRGGSSYNEQFF.